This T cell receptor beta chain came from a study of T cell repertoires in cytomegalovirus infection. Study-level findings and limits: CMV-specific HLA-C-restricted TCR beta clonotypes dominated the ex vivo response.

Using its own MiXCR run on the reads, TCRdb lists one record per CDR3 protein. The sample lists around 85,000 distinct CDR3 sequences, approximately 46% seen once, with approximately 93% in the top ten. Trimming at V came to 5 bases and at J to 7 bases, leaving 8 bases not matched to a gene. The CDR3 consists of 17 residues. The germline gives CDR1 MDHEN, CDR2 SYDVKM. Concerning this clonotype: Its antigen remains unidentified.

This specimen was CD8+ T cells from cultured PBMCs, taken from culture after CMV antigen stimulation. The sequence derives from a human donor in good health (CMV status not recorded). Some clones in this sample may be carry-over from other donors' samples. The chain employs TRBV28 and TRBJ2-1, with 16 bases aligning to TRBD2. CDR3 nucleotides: TGTGCCAGCAGTCAGGGGACTAGCGGGAGGGCCTGGAATGAGCAGTTCTTC. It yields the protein CASSQGTSGRAWNEQFF.